This entry is about one T cell receptor beta chain. Its antigen is unidentified. This same CDR3 is encoded by further DNA sequences in the sample. Clones were read by immunoSEQ multiplex PCR, and TCRdb kept only the in-frame ones, dropping some. Of about 2.3 million clones listed, around 93% are singletons. This sample was taken from a study of shared clonotypes between healthy human individuals. Whole-study results and caveats: In contrast to clonotypes shared by all four donors, non-shared clonotypes had lower generation probabilities.

Looked up from germline, CDR1 is SGHRS and CDR2 is YFSETQ. This CDR3 is built from 14 residues. V lost 0 bases, J lost 5 bases, and 3 bases stayed unmatched. The clonotype comes from a man aged 18-30 years in good health. Some clones in this sample may be carry-over from other donors' samples. Sequenced material: naive CD4+ T cells from PBMCs. Sample subset: CD45RA+ positively selected. The V and J genes are TRBV5-1 and TRBJ2-5; TRBD1 matches 8 bases. The CDR3 sequence is CASSLDYRGETQYF. In nucleotides, the CDR3 is TGCGCCAGCAGCTTGGATTACAGGGGGGAGACCCAGTACTTC.